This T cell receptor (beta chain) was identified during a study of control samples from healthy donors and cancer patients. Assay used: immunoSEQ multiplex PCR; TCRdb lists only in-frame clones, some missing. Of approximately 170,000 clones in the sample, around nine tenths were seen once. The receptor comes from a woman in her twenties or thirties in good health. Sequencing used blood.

This CDR3 is CSARNTGEQYF. The CDR3 DNA is TGCAGTGCTCGGAATACAGGCGAGCAGTACTTC. The gene calls are TRBV20-1 and TRBJ2-7; D may be TRBD1 (5 bases). Trimming cost V 5 bases and J 6 bases, with 11 bases left between them. This CDR3 region has 11 residues. Germline values: CDR1 DFQATT, CDR2 SNEGSKA (reference sequence).